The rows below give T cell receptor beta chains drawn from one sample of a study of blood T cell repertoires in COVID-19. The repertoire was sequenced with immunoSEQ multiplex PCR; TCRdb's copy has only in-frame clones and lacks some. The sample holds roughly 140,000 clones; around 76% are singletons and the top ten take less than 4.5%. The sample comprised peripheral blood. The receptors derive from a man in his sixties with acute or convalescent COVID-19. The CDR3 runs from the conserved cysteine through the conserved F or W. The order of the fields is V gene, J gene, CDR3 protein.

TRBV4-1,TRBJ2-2,CASSQASGPNTGELFF
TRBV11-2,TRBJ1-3,CASSSQGSGNTIYF
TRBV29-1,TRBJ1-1,CSVEFGAKRQNEAFF
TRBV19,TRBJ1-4,CASSITPQGSNEKLFF
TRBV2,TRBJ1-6,CASSVTGNVGSPLHF
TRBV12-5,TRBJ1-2,CASGLGFGGTF
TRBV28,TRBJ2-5,CASRAGLAPRETQYF
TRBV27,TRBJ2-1,CASSPGLAANEQFF
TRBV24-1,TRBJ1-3,CATRWDNTANTIYF
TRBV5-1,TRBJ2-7,CASSWAPGLNYEQYF
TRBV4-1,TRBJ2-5,CASSQTGGAETQYF
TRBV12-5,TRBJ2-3,CASSSGISTDTQYF
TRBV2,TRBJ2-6,CASSDRVPGANVLTF
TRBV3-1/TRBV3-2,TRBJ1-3,CASFGGNTIYF
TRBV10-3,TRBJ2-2,CAIRGQGNTGELFF
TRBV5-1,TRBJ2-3,CASSLVAGGTTDTQYF
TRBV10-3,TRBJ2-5,CAISEGLAGVSRETQYF
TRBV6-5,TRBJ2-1,CASSYDRGPYNEQFF
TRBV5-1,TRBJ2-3,CASSFSGVPSTDTQYF
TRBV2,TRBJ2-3,CASGGIGPRDTQYF
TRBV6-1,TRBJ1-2,CASSEAGGRSGYTF
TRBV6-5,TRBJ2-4,CASSFDRLNIQYF
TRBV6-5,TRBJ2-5,CATQTPAGETQYF
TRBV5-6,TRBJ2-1,CASSLPGTGERNEQFF
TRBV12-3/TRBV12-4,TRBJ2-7,CASSFGGSYEQYF
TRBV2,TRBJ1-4,CASSEFGDATNEKLFF
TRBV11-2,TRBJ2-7,CASSLGLWSGSYEQYF
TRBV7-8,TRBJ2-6,CASSYLGQLANVLTF
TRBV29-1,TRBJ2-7,CSVEDRGSGGRITREQYF
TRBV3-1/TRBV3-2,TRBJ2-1,CASSPTRLAGEQFF
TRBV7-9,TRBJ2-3,CASSPPTSTDTQYF
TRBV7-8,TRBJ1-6,CASSFGQGAFNSPLHF
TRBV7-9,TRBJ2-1,CASSPKSTSGRRFRNEQFF
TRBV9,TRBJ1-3,CASSVDPAGAGNTIYF
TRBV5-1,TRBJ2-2,CASSPGTSGTGELFF
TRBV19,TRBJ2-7,CASSAGTFGGYEQYF
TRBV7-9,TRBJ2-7,CASSLSVGAYEQYF
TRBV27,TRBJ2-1,CASSLRLVNEQFF
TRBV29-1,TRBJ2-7,CSVSDNSYEQYF
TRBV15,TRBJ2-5,CATSSARWREVGSETQYF
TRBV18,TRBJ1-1,CASSLMAEDMNTEAFF
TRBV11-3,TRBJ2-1,CASSLGQNNEQFF
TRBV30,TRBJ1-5,CAWSVLGRNQPQHF
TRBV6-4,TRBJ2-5,CASSDRAGGETQYF
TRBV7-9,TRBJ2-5,CASSPRANQETQYF
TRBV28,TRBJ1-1,CASSWGWGRMNTEAFF
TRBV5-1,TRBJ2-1,CASQEGDEQFF
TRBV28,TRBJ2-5,CASSRGERTQYF
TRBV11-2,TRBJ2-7,CASSFRASGRSEQYF
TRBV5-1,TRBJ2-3,CASSLGGRGTDTQYF
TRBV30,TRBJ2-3,CAWNDGLAVVDTQYF
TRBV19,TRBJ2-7,CASSIAGYYEQYF
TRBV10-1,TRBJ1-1,CASRLDRVSTEAFF
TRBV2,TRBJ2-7,CASNLANHPLEQYF